This TCR beta chain was identified in a study of cytomegalovirus exposure and HLA in healthy donors. About this clone: Its antigen is unknown.

Study-level points and caveats: In a later analysis, TCR beta V- and J-gene trimming was associated with a missense DCLRE1C variant. No immune exposure information besides CMV serostatus was available. A list of about 160 TCR beta chains associated with cytomegalovirus was given.

CDR1 SGHTA and CDR2 FQGTGA come from the germline V gene. The CDR3 is made up of 15 amino acids. Unmatched junction bases numbered 3, after V lost 3 bases and J lost 1 base. PCR employed 60 Vbeta and 13 Jbeta primers. Only in-frame clones appear in the TCRdb table, and some are missing; sequencing was by immunoSEQ multiplex PCR. The data show roughly 90,000 clones, with roughly 70% seen just once and around 20% held by the top ten. Sample: PBMCs. The rearrangement joins TRBV7-3 to TRBJ2-3; the match to TRBD2 covers 8 bases. This sequence originates from a man aged 30 to 45 in good health and CMV-seropositive. The CDR3 here is CASSFSGTRTDTQYF. Written as DNA, the CDR3 is TGTGCCAGCAGCTTTAGCGGGACCCGCACAGATACGCAGTATTTT. Using reference TRBV7-3 and TRBJ2-3 for the parts outside the CDR3, the full variable domain is GAGVSQTPSNKVTEKGKYVELRCDPISGHTALYWYRQSLGQGPEFLIYFQGTGAADDSGLPNDRFFAVRPEGSVSTLKIQRTERGDSAVYLCASSFSGTRTDTQYFGPGTRLTVL.